This T cell receptor (beta chain) was sequenced for a study of T-cell reconstitution after alpha-beta-depleted transplantation in children. Germline trimming cut 2 bases from V and 2 bases from J; bases unmatched to any gene: 0. Germline CDR1 is MNHEY and CDR2 is SVGAGI. The CDR3 totals 15 residues. A library of TCRbeta sequences, prepared with unique molecular identifiers, was generated. TCRdb reprocessed the PCR reads with MiXCR, giving one entry per CDR3 protein. The sample includes 500,000 to 600,000 distinct CDR3 sequences, around 16% of them seen just once. This clonotype was counted between two and nine times.

The chain carries TRBV6-5 and TRBJ2-7, with 13 positions matching TRBD2. The clonotype was recovered from a human donor who donated a stem cell graft to a child with acute lymphoblastic leukemia. Source: PBMCs from the stem cell graft donor, taken from the stem cell graft. The CDR3 protein is CASSYGLAGAYEQYF. As DNA, the CDR3 is TGTGCCAGCAGTTACGGACTAGCGGGAGCCTACGAGCAGTACTTC.